Following are 15 T cell receptor beta chains from one sample sequenced in a study of blood T cell repertoires in COVID-19. Method: immunoSEQ multiplex PCR; TCRdb's copy keeps in-frame clones and lacks some. The data show 60,000 or so clones, with almost 90% seen just once and about 4.3% held by the top ten. Input material: peripheral blood. These receptors were obtained from a man aged 55 to 70 with acute or convalescent COVID-19.

The genes are TRBV5-1 and TRBJ2-7; TRBD2 aligns across 7 bases. Per the germline V gene, CDR1 is SGHRS and CDR2 is YFSETQ. The CDR3 is made up of 15 amino acids. After removal of 0 bases from V and 0 bases from J, the junction contained 3 bases not matched to a gene. Here the CDR3 DNA reads TGCGCCAGCAGCTTGGTGGTAGCGGGCTCCTACGAGCAGTACTTC. Protein sequence: CASSLVVAGSYEQYF. The full variable domain, in which reference TRBV5-1 and TRBJ2-7 provide the parts outside the CDR3, is KAGVTQTPRYLIKTRGQQVTLSCSPISGHRSVSWYQQTPGQGLQFLFEYFSETQRNKGNFPGRFSGRQFSNSRSEMNVSTLELGDSALYLCASSLVVAGSYEQYFGPGTRLTVT.

The rearrangement links TRBV11-2 to TRBJ2-7; the D gene is possibly TRBD2 (6 bases). V lost 5 bases and J lost 0, with 20 bases in between. CDR3 length: 17 amino acids. Germline V gene lookup returns CDR1 SGHAT and CDR2 FQNNGV. The chain's CDR3 is CASSANAKTSTSYEQYF. In DNA, the CDR3 is TGTGCCAGCAGCGCCAATGCTAAAACTAGCACCTCCTACGAGCAGTACTTC. The entire variable domain, with the rest obtained from reference TRBV11-2 and TRBJ2-7, is as follows: EAGVAQSPRYKIIEKRQSVAFWCNPISGHATLYWYQQILGQGPKLLIQFQNNGVVDDSQLPKDRFSAERLKGVDSTLKIQPAKLEDSAVYLCASSANAKTSTSYEQYFGPGTRLTVT.

The chain couples TRBV30 to TRBJ2-1; TRBD2 is a possible D gene (6 bases). Germline CDR1 reads GTSNPN; CDR2 reads SVGIG (reference sequence). The CDR3 is 13 residues long. The ends were cut back, 0 bases at V and 8 bases at J, with 11 bases in the middle. The CDR3 DNA follows: TGTGCCTGGAGTGTACTAGGAGGGGATGAGCAGTTCTTC. Its protein product is CAWSVLGGDEQFF.

The CDR3 bases are TGTGCCAGCGAAGCGGGAGGGAAAAATGAGCAGTTCTTC. Translation: CASEAGGKNEQFF. The chain uses TRBV2 and TRBJ2-1, with 10 bases matching TRBD2. CDR3 length: 13 residues. Germline V gives CDR1 SNHLY, CDR2 FYNNEI. The ends lost 8 bases at V and 7 bases at J; junction bases unmatched: 5.

The chain employs TRBV18 and TRBJ1-2; 9 bases are a match to TRBD1. The CDR3 is 17 residues long. The J segment lost 4 bases and the V segment lost 3 bases, leaving 12 bases of the junction unmatched. The germline CDR1 and CDR2 sequences are KGHSH and LQKENI. The CDR3 region has the DNA TGTGCCAGCTCACCCAACCCCGTCGGACAGGGGAGCTATGGCTACACCTTC. Encoded protein: CASSPNPVGQGSYGYTF.

The chain employs TRBV2 and TRBJ2-5; TRBD1 aligns across 7 bases. CDR1 is SNHLY and CDR2 is FYNNEI in the germline V gene. This CDR3 comprises 12 residues. V shed 6 bases, J shed 5 bases, and the junction held 3 bases outside the gene matches. In DNA form, the CDR3 reads TGTGCCAGCAGGACGACAGGGGAGACCCAGTACTTC. Translation gives CASRTTGETQYF.

The J gene is TRBJ1-5, the V gene TRBV21-1. TRBV21-1 is an annotated pseudogene. The CDR3 spans 16 residues. CDR3 sequence (DNA): TGTGCCAGCAGCAAACGAGCAGGGCGGGAAAATCAGCCCCAGCATTTT. Amino acids: CASSKRAGRENQPQHF.

The chain combines TRBV6-1 with TRBJ1-6; D perhaps matches TRBD1 (5 bases). Per the germline V gene, CDR1 is MNHNS and CDR2 is SASEGT. This CDR3 has 13 amino acids. Trimming stripped 3 bases from V and 14 bases from J, with 14 bases between. This CDR3 reads CASSDQGERALHF. In nucleotides, the CDR3 is TGTGCCAGCAGTGACCAAGGGGAGCGGGCCCTCCACTTT.

J is TRBJ2-2 and V is TRBV6-5, with a possible D match to TRBD2 (5 bases). Trimming shortened V by 8 bases and J by 2 bases, and 12 bases separated the two germline ends. The CDR3 runs to 14 residues. Germline V gene sequence: CDR1 MNHEY, CDR2 SVGAGI. The DNA for the CDR3 is TGTGCCAGCCGACGGGAACTCAACACCGGGGAGCTGTTTTTT. Translating gives CASRRELNTGELFF.

The V gene is TRBV27, the J gene TRBJ2-1, with TRBD2 identical over 7 bases. V lost 3 bases to trimming and J lost 0 bases; unmatched junction nucleotides: 11. This CDR3 region has 18 residues. The germline V gene encodes CDR1 MNHEY and CDR2 SMNVEV (reference sequence). CDR3 amino acids: CASSFFFSLADSYNEQFF. CDR3 nucleotides: TGTGCCAGCAGTTTTTTCTTCTCCCTAGCGGACTCCTACAATGAGCAGTTCTTC.

The chain carries TRBV27 and TRBJ1-3, with D perhaps TRBD1 (6 bases). The V end was cut by 1 base, the J end by 3 bases, with 19 bases between. In germline, CDR1 is MNHEY, CDR2 SMNVEV (reference sequence). There are 18 residues in the CDR3. The CDR3 protein is CASSLFKGDLSVGNTIYF. In DNA form, the CDR3 reads TGTGCCAGCAGTTTATTTAAGGGGGACCTCTCTGTTGGAAACACCATATATTTT.

This chain connects TRBV29-1 to TRBJ2-1, with D uncertain. The CDR3 has 16 amino acids. V was cut by 8 bases and J by 2 bases, with 22 bases left in between. Germline V gives CDR1 SQVTM, CDR2 ANQGSEA. The CDR3 loop is CSPIFASGYTYNEQFF. In DNA, the CDR3 is TGCAGCCCCATTTTTGCTAGTGGGTATACCTACAATGAGCAGTTCTTC.

The chain couples TRBV5-1 to TRBJ1-2, with 9 bases lining up with TRBD1. Germline assignment: CDR1 SGHRS and CDR2 YFSETQ. After removal of 4 bases from V and 6 bases from J, the junction contained 16 bases not matched to a gene. The CDR3 length is 17 residues. In nucleotides, the CDR3 is TGCGCCAGCAGCCCCGGTCCCGGGACAGGGATCGGGCATGGCTACACCTTC. Translating it yields CASSPGPGTGIGHGYTF.

The rearrangement links TRBV28 to TRBJ1-4, with TRBD1 identical over 8 bases. In germline, CDR1 is MDHEN, CDR2 SYDVKM. The CDR3 spans 15 residues. V dropped 6 bases and J dropped 8; count of bases not matched to a gene: 11. The CDR3 nucleotides are TGTGCCAGCAGGCGCCAGGGGGCGGGAGTGGAAAAACTGTTTTTT. Protein sequence: CASRRQGAGVEKLFF.

The rearrangement links TRBV7-6 to TRBJ2-1; D unclear. The germline CDR1 and CDR2 sequences are SGHVS and FNYEAQ. Trimming removed 5 bases at V and 6 bases at J, with 20 bases between. CDR3 size: 16 residues. CDR3 nucleotide sequence: TGTGCCAGCAGCGCGTTGACTCCCCTGGTGGGCAATGAGCAGTTCTTC. Its protein is CASSALTPLVGNEQFF.